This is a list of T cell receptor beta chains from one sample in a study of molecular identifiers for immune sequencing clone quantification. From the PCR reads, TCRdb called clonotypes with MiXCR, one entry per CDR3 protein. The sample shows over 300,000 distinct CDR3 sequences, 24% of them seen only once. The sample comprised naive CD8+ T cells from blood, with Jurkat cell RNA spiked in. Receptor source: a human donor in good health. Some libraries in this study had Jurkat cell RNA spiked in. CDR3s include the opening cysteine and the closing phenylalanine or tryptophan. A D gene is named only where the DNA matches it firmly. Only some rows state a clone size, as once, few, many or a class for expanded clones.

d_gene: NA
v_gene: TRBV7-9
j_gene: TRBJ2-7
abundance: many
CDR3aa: CTSSLVSAAYEQYF
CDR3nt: TGTACCAGCAGCTTAGTAAGTGCGGCCTACGAGCAGTACTTC

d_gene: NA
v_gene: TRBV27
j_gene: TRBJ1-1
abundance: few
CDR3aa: CASSHRTDESTEAFF
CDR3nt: TGTGCCAGCAGTCACAGGACTGATGAGTCCACTGAAGCTTTCTTT

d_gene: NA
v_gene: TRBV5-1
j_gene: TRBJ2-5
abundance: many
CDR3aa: CASSSPRDGRETQYF
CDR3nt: TGCGCCAGCAGCTCACCCCGGGACGGGCGGGAGACCCAGTACTTC

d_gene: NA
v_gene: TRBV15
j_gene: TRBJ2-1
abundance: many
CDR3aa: CATSRDVGGNEQFF
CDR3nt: TGTGCCACCAGCAGAGATGTAGGGGGCAATGAGCAGTTCTTC

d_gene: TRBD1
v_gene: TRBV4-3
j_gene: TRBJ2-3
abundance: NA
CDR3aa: CASSSWDRGRGDTQYF
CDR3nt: TGCGCCAGCAGCTCCTGGGACAGGGGGCGCGGGGATACGCAGTATTTT

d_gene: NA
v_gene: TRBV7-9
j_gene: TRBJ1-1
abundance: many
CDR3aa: CASSLAADEAFF
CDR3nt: TGTGCCAGCAGCTTAGCGGCGGATGAAGCTTTCTTT

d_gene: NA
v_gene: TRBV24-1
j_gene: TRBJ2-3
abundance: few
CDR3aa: CATSDWSDTQYF
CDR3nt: TGTGCCACCAGTGATTGGTCAGATACGCAGTATTTT

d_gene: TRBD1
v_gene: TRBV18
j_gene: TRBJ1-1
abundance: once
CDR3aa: CAGSLGTGDMNTEAFF
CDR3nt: TGTGCCGGCTCACTCGGGACAGGCGATATGAACACTGAAGCTTTCTTT

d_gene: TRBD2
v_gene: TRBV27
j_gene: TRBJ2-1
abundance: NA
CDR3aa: CASSLIIAGYNEQFF
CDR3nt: TGTGCCAGCAGTTTAATAATAGCGGGATACAATGAGCAGTTCTTC

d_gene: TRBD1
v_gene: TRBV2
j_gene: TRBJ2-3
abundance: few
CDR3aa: CASSDPQGVWGQDTQYF
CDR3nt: TGTGCCAGCAGTGACCCCCAGGGGGTTTGGGGGCAGGATACGCAGTATTTT

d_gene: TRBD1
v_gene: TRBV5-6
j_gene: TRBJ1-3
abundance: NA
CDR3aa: CACSGQGFSGNTIYF
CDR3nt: TGTGCCTGCAGCGGACAGGGGTTTTCTGGAAACACCATATATTTT

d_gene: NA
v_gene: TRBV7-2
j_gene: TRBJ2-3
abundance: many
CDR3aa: CASSPTGRNPTDTQYF
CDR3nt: TGTGCCAGCAGCCCCACGGGACGAAACCCCACAGATACGCAGTATTTT

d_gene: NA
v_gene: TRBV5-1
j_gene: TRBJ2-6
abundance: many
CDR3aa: CASSLVGEGSGANVLTF
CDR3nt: TGCGCCAGCAGCTTGGTCGGGGAAGGGTCTGGGGCCAACGTCCTGACTTTC

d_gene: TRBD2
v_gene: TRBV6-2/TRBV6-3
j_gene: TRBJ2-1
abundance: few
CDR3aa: CASSWARTSGDEQFF
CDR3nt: TGTGCCAGCAGTTGGGCGAGGACTAGCGGGGATGAGCAGTTCTTC

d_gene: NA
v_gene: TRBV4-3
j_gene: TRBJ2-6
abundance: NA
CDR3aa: CARVHAGVSGANVLTF
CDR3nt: TGCGCCAGGGTTCACGCCGGGGTCTCTGGGGCCAACGTCCTGACTTTC

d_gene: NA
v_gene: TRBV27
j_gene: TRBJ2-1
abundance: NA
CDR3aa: CASSLTRHNEQFF
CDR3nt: TGTGCCAGCAGTCTAACTAGGCACAATGAGCAGTTCTTC

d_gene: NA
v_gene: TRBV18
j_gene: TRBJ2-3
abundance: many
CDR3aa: CASSPPAADTQYF
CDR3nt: TGTGCCAGCTCACCACCCGCCGCAGATACGCAGTATTTT

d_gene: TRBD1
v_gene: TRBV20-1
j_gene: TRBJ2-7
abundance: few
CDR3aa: CSATDPDRTSSYEQYF
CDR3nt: TGCAGTGCTACAGACCCGGACAGGACCAGCTCCTACGAGCAGTACTTC

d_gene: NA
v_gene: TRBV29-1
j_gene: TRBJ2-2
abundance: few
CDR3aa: CSAQHRDTGELFF
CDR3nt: TGCAGCGCACAACACAGGGACACCGGGGAGCTGTTTTTT

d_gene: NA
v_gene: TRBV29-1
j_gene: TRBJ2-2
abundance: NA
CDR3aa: CSVAGGSGELFF
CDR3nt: TGCAGCGTTGCCGGGGGCTCCGGGGAGCTGTTTTTT

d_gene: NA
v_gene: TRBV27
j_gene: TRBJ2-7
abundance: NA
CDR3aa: CASSLGGGVEQYF
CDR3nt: TGTGCCAGCAGTTTGGGAGGGGGCGTAGAGCAGTACTTC

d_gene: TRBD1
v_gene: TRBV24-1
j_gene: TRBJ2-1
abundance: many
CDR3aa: CATSGTAYNEQFF
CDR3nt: TGTGCCACCTCCGGGACAGCCTACAATGAGCAGTTCTTC

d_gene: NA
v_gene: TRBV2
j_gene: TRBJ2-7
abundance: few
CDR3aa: CASEVGTGSYEQYF
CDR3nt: TGTGCCAGCGAGGTCGGGACGGGGTCCTACGAGCAGTACTTC

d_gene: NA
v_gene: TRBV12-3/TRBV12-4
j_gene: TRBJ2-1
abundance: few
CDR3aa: CASSFGGAYSEQFF
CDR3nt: TGTGCCAGCAGTTTTGGGGGGGCTTACAGTGAGCAGTTCTTC

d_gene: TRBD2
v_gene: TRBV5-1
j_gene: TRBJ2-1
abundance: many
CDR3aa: CASSWGPGLAGPDEQFF
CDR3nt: TGCGCCAGCAGCTGGGGGCCGGGACTAGCGGGACCCGATGAGCAGTTCTTC

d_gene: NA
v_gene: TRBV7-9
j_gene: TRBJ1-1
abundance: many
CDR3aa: CASKLSSPNTEAFF
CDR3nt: TGTGCCAGCAAGCTTAGCAGTCCGAACACTGAAGCTTTCTTT

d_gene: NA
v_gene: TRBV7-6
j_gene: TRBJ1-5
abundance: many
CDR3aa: CASSLAAGDGQPQHF
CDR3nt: TGTGCCAGCAGCTTAGCTGCAGGGGATGGTCAGCCCCAGCATTTT

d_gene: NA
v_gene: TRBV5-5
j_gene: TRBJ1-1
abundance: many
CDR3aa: CASSLVLNTEAFF
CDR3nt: TGTGCCAGCAGCTTGGTGCTTAACACTGAAGCTTTCTTT

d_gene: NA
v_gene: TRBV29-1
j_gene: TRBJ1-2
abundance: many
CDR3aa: CSVGTDYGYTF
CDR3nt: TGCAGCGTGGGGACGGACTATGGCTACACCTTC

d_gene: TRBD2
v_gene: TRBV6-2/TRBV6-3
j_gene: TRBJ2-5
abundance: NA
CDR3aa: CASSHGGAETQYF
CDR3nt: TGTGCCAGCAGCCACGGGGGGGCAGAGACCCAGTACTTC

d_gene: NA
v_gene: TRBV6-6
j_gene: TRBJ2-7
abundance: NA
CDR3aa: CASSYSLGTYEQYF
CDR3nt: TGTGCCAGCAGTTACTCGTTAGGGACCTACGAGCAGTACTTC

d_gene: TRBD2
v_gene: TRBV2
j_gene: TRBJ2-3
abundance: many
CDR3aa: CASSDGGLAGRTQYF
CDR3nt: TGTGCCAGCAGTGATGGAGGACTAGCGGGCCGTACGCAGTATTTT